Following are 26 T cell receptor beta chains from one sample sequenced in a study of T cells in Graves' hyperthyroidism and ophthalmopathy. Researchers amplified the TCR beta CDR3 regions from RNA transcripts. A set of HTBI primers served as the primers for a first-round RT-PCR of the TCR CDR3. TCRdb independently ran MiXCR on the multiplex PCR reads; one entry per CDR3 protein. Of about 300,000 distinct CDR3 sequences listed, roughly 17% are singletons. Material: blood. These receptors were collected from a man aged 30 to 39 with Graves' hyperthyroidism.

The V and J genes are TRBV24-1 and TRBJ2-7; 11 nucleotides align to TRBD1. Germline V gene sequence: CDR1 KGHDR, CDR2 SFDVKD. The CDR3 contains 14 residues. The V segment lost 4 bases and the J segment 6 bases; nucleotides outside the gene matches: 4. The CDR3 spells CATSESGTGGEQYF. For the CDR3, the DNA is TGTGCCACCAGTGAATCCGGGACAGGGGGCGAGCAGTACTTC.

In this sample, this clonotype turned up a few times. The rearrangement joins TRBV7-9 to TRBJ2-1; 11 bases fit TRBD2. Unmatched junction bases numbered 5, after V lost 1 base and J lost 9 bases. In germline, CDR1 is SEHNR, CDR2 FQNEAQ (reference sequence). This CDR3 has 15 residues. The CDR3 DNA is TGTGCCAGCAGCTTAGGACTAGCGGGGTTACCTGAGCAGTTCTTC. Residues: CASSLGLAGLPEQFF.

There are many counts of this clonotype. The chain has TRBV5-5 and TRBJ1-1, with 7 bases matching TRBD1. The V gene end was trimmed by 4 bases and the J gene end by 6 bases; junction bases not matched to a gene: 9. CDR1 and CDR2 from the germline V gene are SGHKS and YYEKEE (reference sequence). This CDR3 spans 14 amino acids. The CDR3 nucleotides are TGTGCCAGCAGCACGGTCACAGGGGTCGCTGAAGCTTTCTTT. This translates into CASSTVTGVAEAFF. The full variable domain, rest sourced from reference TRBV5-5 and TRBJ1-1, is DAGVTQSPTHLIKTRGQQVTLRCSPISGHKSVSWYQQVLGQGPQFIFQYYEKEERGRGNFPDRFSARQFPNYSSELNVNALLLGDSALYLCASSTVTGVAEAFFGQGTRLTVV.

The genes are TRBV4-1 and TRBJ2-2; 10 bases map to TRBD1. CDR3 length: 17 amino acids. The J segment lost 0 bases and the V segment lost 1 base, leaving 2 bases of the junction unmatched. From germline, CDR1 is MGHRA and CDR2 YSYEKL. The chain's CDR3 is CASSQAGQGANTGELFF. CDR3 coding DNA: TGCGCCAGCAGCCAAGCCGGACAGGGGGCGAACACCGGGGAGCTGTTTTTT.

This clonotype was observed a handful of times. V and J are TRBV4-1 and TRBJ1-5, with TRBD1 identical over 7 bases. Germline values: CDR1 MGHRA, CDR2 YSYEKL. J gave up 5 bases and V 0 bases, and 16 bases lay outside the gene matches. There are 19 residues in the CDR3. The CDR3 DNA is TGCGCCAGCAGCCAAGATCTGAATCCATGGGGACAGCCCCATCAGCCCCAGCATTTT. Residues: CASSQDLNPWGQPHQPQHF.

The chain is built from TRBV7-6 and TRBJ2-5, with 11 bases matching TRBD1. This CDR3 has 20 residues. The germline gives CDR1 SGHVS, CDR2 FNYEAQ. V dropped 5 bases and J dropped 1; count of bases not matched to a gene: 18. CDR3 nucleotides: TGTGCCAGCAGCCTACGAGCCGGCGGCGGACAGGGGGCTTTCCAAGAGACCCAGTACTTC. It encodes CASSLRAGGGQGAFQETQYF.

Worth noting for this clonotype: A junction boundary mismatches the germline segment, possibly from a read error. The rearrangement links TRBV28 to TRBJ1-3, with a weak D call TRBD1 (5 bases). The CDR3 extends over 15 amino acids. Germline CDR1 and CDR2: MDHEN and SYDVKM. Written as DNA, the CDR3 is TGTGCCAGCAGCTCGGGGGGAGGGAATGGAAACACCTTATATTTT. Translated: CASSSGGGNGNTLYF.

This clonotype was detected many times. The V and J genes are TRBV27 and TRBJ2-1; TRBD2 aligns across 11 bases. The CDR3 extends over 17 amino acids. Germline V lookup: CDR1 MNHEY, CDR2 SMNVEV (reference sequence). Trimming took 4 bases from V and 7 from J; bases not matched to a gene: 12. DNA for the CDR3: TGTGCCAGCAGTTCCTTATACCCGGGACTAGCGGAAAATGAGCAGTTCTTC. Translated, it gives CASSSLYPGLAENEQFF.

The genes are TRBV6-1 and TRBJ2-2; the match to TRBD2 covers 7 bases. This CDR3 contains 15 residues. V lost 1 base, J lost 5 bases, and 4 bases stayed unmatched. The germline V gene encodes CDR1 MNHNS and CDR2 SASEGT. As DNA, the CDR3 is TGTGCCAGCAGTGAAGTGGGGAGGGTGACCGGGGAGCTGTTTTTT. It specifies CASSEVGRVTGELFF.

In this sample, this clonotype turned up many times. V usage is TRBV10-3 and J usage is TRBJ1-1; 8 nucleotides align to TRBD1. Germline loops: CDR1 ENHRY, CDR2 SYGVKD. The CDR3 is 14 residues long. After removal of 6 bases from V and 6 bases from J, the junction contained 9 bases not matched to a gene. The CDR3 loop is CAISSRGLGAEAFF. The CDR3 DNA reads as TGTGCCATCAGCAGCAGGGGGCTGGGGGCTGAAGCTTTCTTT.

Many counts were recorded for this clonotype. The chain employs TRBV2 and TRBJ2-5; a possible D gene is TRBD1 (6 bases). The germline CDR1 and CDR2 sequences are SNHLY and FYNNEI. The CDR3 spans 14 residues. V lost 4 bases to trimming and J lost 5 bases, with 14 bases between them. The CDR3 sequence is CASSGTVSLETQYF. The CDR3, as DNA: TGTGCCAGCAGTGGGACAGTGTCTCTGGAGACCCAGTACTTC.

J is TRBJ2-1 and V is TRBV2, with D unclear. This CDR3 spans 14 amino acids. V dropped 3 bases and J dropped 2 bases, with 8 bases sitting between them. Germline assignment: CDR1 SNHLY and CDR2 FYNNEI. The CDR3 sequence is CASSEDPPYNEQFF. The CDR3 region has the DNA TGTGCCAGCAGTGAGGACCCACCCTACAATGAGCAGTTCTTC.

This clonotype was counted at least ten times. The chain links TRBV2 to TRBJ1-1; no firm D call. This CDR3 has 13 residues. CDR1 is SNHLY, CDR2 FYNNEI, per germline. V lost 6 bases to trimming and J lost 0 bases, with 8 bases between them. CDR3 amino acids: CASRLGMNTEAFF. CDR3 coding DNA: TGTGCCAGCAGGCTGGGGATGAACACTGAAGCTTTCTTT.

This clonotype was seen many times. V and J are TRBV9 and TRBJ2-7, with D maybe TRBD1 (5 bases). With 0 bases removed from V and 0 bases from J, the gap between germline ends came to 7 bases. The CDR3 covers 14 residues. Germline V gives CDR1 SGDLS, CDR2 YYNGEE. The DNA for the CDR3 is TGTGCCAGCAGCGTAGGGGGCAACTCCTACGAGCAGTACTTC. As protein: CASSVGGNSYEQYF.

This clonotype has at least ten counts. J is TRBJ2-1 and V is TRBV27; D gene ambiguous. The germline V and J ends were trimmed by 5 bases and 4 bases, with 15 bases remaining between them. Germline V gene sequence: CDR1 MNHEY, CDR2 SMNVEV (reference sequence). The CDR3 runs to 15 residues. Written as DNA, the CDR3 is TGTGCCAGCAGTCTCTTAGTGGGGTTATACAATGAGCAGTTCTTC. Translation: CASSLLVGLYNEQFF.

The chain combines TRBV19 with TRBJ1-2; D is perhaps TRBD1 (5 bases). CDR1 and CDR2 (germline): LNHDA, SQIVND (reference sequence). The V gene lost 6 bases and the J gene lost 8 bases, with 19 bases spanning the gap. The CDR3 loop spans 14 amino acids. The CDR3, as DNA: TGTGCCAGTAGGATAAGGGGCGAATCGGTGGGCTACACCTTC. Protein product: CASRIRGESVGYTF.

This clonotype was seen just once. This sequence joins TRBV7-9 and TRBJ2-6, with unresolved D. The CDR3 totals 13 residues. Germline V lookup: CDR1 SEHNR, CDR2 FQNEAQ (reference sequence). With 7 bases removed from V and 0 bases from J, the gap between germline ends came to 4 bases. Here the CDR3 reads CASTDSGANVLTF. In DNA, the CDR3 is TGTGCCAGCACCGACTCTGGGGCCAACGTCCTGACTTTC. Combining the CDR3 with reference TRBV7-9 and TRBJ2-6 gives the whole variable domain DTGVSQNPRHKITKRGQNVTFRCDPISEHNRLYWYRQTLGQGPEFLTYFQNEAQLEKSRLLSDRFSAERPKGSFSTLEIQRTEQGDSAMYLCASTDSGANVLTFGAGSRLTVL.

The genes are TRBV7-9 and TRBJ2-1, with D possibly TRBD2 on 5 matching bases. Trimming left V 1 base short and J 13 bases short, with 11 bases between. The CDR3 spans 12 residues. The germline V gene encodes CDR1 SEHNR and CDR2 FQNEAQ (reference sequence). The CDR3 sequence: CASSLEGGPQFF. DNA of the CDR3: TGTGCCAGCAGCTTAGAGGGCGGGCCCCAGTTCTTC.

This clonotype has a count of ten or more. The genes are TRBV6-1 and TRBJ2-7, with D perhaps matching TRBD2 (5 bases). The CDR3 totals 16 residues. V lost 7 bases, J lost 3 bases, and 22 bases lay in between. The germline gives CDR1 MNHNS, CDR2 SASEGT. The CDR3 loop is CASNQGRGSESYEQYF. Here the CDR3 DNA reads TGTGCCAGCAATCAAGGGAGAGGGTCAGAAAGCTACGAGCAGTACTTC.

V gene TRBV2 combines with J gene TRBJ2-3; a weak D match, TRBD1 (5 bases). Trimming left V 5 bases short and J 0 bases short, with 15 bases between. CDR3 size: 16 residues. Per the germline V gene, CDR1 is SNHLY and CDR2 is FYNNEI. The CDR3 coding sequence is TGTGCCAGCAGTACTGACAGAGCAACTAGCACAGATACGCAGTATTTT. Encoded protein: CASSTDRATSTDTQYF.

In this sample, this clonotype turned up many times. The chain employs TRBV7-8 and TRBJ1-1; D might be TRBD1 (6 bases). Trimming left V 5 bases short and J 11 bases short, with 15 bases between. CDR3 length: 12 residues. Germline loops: CDR1 SGHVS, CDR2 FQNEAQ. This chain's CDR3 is CASSPTRGAAFF. Here the CDR3 DNA reads TGTGCCAGCAGCCCTACGAGGGGGGCGGCTTTCTTT.

V usage is TRBV20-1 and J usage is TRBJ2-3; 8 bases fit TRBD1. CDR1 is DFQATT and CDR2 is SNEGSKA in the germline V gene (reference sequence). CDR3 length equals 14 residues. V lost 4 bases, J lost 1 base, and 4 bases stayed unmatched. The CDR3 is CSATPTGGTDTQYF. The CDR3 DNA sequence: TGCAGTGCTACCCCGACAGGGGGCACAGATACGCAGTATTTT.

This clonotype has just a few counts. V is TRBV7-2 and J is TRBJ2-6, with D possibly TRBD1 on 5 matching bases. This CDR3 region has 13 residues. Trimming stripped 3 bases from V and 9 bases from J, with 9 bases between. From germline, CDR1 is SGHTA and CDR2 FQGNSA. The CDR3 here is CASSFPGFNVLTF. As DNA, the CDR3 is TGTGCCAGCAGCTTCCCAGGGTTCAACGTCCTGACTTTC. Filled out from reference TRBV7-2 and TRBJ2-6, the complete variable domain reads GAGVSQSPSNKVTEKGKDVELRCDPISGHTALYWYRQSLGQGLEFLIYFQGNSAPDKSGLPSDRFSAERTGGSVSTLTIQRTQQEDSAVYLCASSFPGFNVLTFGAGSRLTVL.

The V and J genes are TRBV5-1 and TRBJ2-2; 8 bases fit TRBD2. The germline gives CDR1 SGHRS, CDR2 YFSETQ. Unmatched junction bases numbered 10, after V lost 0 bases and J lost 6 bases. This CDR3 region has 17 residues. CDR3 bases: TGCGCCAGCAGCTTGGATCGACTAGCGATTGGGGCCGGGGAGCTGTTTTTT. It translates to CASSLDRLAIGAGELFF.

This clonotype was observed a handful of times. This chain uses TRBV19 with TRBJ2-3, with D uncertain. The CDR3 runs 15 residues. CDR1 LNHDA and CDR2 SQIVND come from the germline V gene (reference sequence). Deletions cut 1 base from V and 0 bases from J, with 8 bases between. DNA of the CDR3: TGTGCCAGTAGTATAGGACGGGCCAGCACAGATACGCAGTATTTT. It yields the protein CASSIGRASTDTQYF.

The chain is built from TRBV7-9 and TRBJ2-2, with 9 bases lining up with TRBD2. This CDR3 has 15 residues. Germline lookup yields CDR1 SEHNR and CDR2 FQNEAQ (reference sequence). J gave up 7 bases and V 11 bases, and 14 bases lay outside the gene matches. CDR3 coding DNA: TGTGCCTCAATACGTAGCGGGAGAACGGACGGGGAGCTGTTTTTT. Translating it yields CASIRSGRTDGELFF.